The rows below give T cell receptor beta chains drawn from one sample of a study of Graves' ophthalmopathy and Graves' hyperthyroidism. TCRdb reprocessed the multiplex PCR reads via MiXCR and lists one record per CDR3 protein. The sample has about 370,000 distinct CDR3 sequences, roughly 17% seen once. Sequencing was performed on peripheral blood. The receptors come from an adult woman with stable Graves' hyperthyroidism. Both conserved end residues are part of each CDR3. D genes are given only for firm matches. Clone sizes are given selectively: once, few, many, or a class where the clone is expanded.

abundance	v_gene	j_gene	d_gene	CDR3nt	CDR3aa
many	TRBV7-2	TRBJ2-7	TRBD2	TGTGCCAGCAGCTGGGGAGTTAGCGGGAGCGGAGGCGAGCAGTACTTC	CASSWGVSGSGGEQYF
many	TRBV7-3	TRBJ1-1	TRBD1	TGTGCCAGCAGCTCGACAGGGGTATCTGAAGCTTTCTTT	CASSSTGVSEAFF
many	TRBV19	TRBJ1-1	.	TGTGCCAGTAGTATAGTCAGCGTGACCACTGAAGCTTTCTTT	CASSIVSVTTEAFF
many	TRBV12-3/TRBV12-4	TRBJ2-2	.	TGTGCCAGCAGTTTTGTGGTGCCCCACACCGGGGAGCTGTTTTTT	CASSFVVPHTGELFF
few	TRBV12-3/TRBV12-4	TRBJ2-3	.	TGTGCCAGCAGTTTATTTCGAGGAGATACGCAGTATTTT	CASSLFRGDTQYF
many	TRBV6-1	TRBJ2-2	TRBD1	TGTGCCAGCGACAGGGGCATGGGCACCGGGGAGCTGTTTTTT	CASDRGMGTGELFF
many	TRBV20-1	TRBJ2-4	.	TGCAGTGCTAGTGTGGGGGCTATGGACATTCAGTACTTC	CSASVGAMDIQYF
.	TRBV6-5	TRBJ1-1	.	TGTGCCAGCAGTTATTTTAGGAACACTGAAGCTTTCTTT	CASSYFRNTEAFF
many	TRBV24-1	TRBJ2-2	.	TGTGCCACCATTCGAGAGGACACCGGGGAGCTGTTTTTT	CATIREDTGELFF
many	TRBV12-3/TRBV12-4	TRBJ2-7	TRBD1	TGTACCAGCAGTATGGACAGGAGGTACGAGCAGTACTTC	CTSSMDRRYEQYF
many	TRBV12-3/TRBV12-4	TRBJ1-3	.	TGTGCCAGCAGTGATCGTGGCCGGGTTGGAAACACCATATATTTT	CASSDRGRVGNTIYF